The 20 T cell receptor beta chains given below trace back to one sample, sequenced in a study of T cells in Graves' hyperthyroidism and ophthalmopathy. RNA transcripts served as the template for amplifying TCR beta CDR3 regions. An initial round of RT-PCR targeting the TCR CDR3 relied on the HTBI primer set. TCRdb recomputed calls from the multiplex PCR reads with MiXCR, one row per CDR3 protein. The table includes under 450,000 distinct CDR3 sequences, around an eighth detected once. Sample: blood. These receptors were obtained from a man aged 25-45 years with Graves' hyperthyroidism that later progressed to Graves' ophthalmopathy.

The table lists this clonotype with a few counts. The rearrangement links TRBV5-1 to TRBJ2-6; D gene unclear. The CDR3 is made up of 15 amino acids. Per germline, CDR1 SGHRS and CDR2 YFSETQ. V shed 3 bases and J shed 5 bases, with 12 bases lying between them. CDR3 sequence: CASSSGPLWANVLTF. The CDR3 nucleotides are TGCGCCAGCAGCTCCGGACCCTTATGGGCCAACGTCCTGACTTTC.

This chain uses TRBV12-3 or TRBV12-4 with TRBJ1-3; possibly TRBD1 for D (5 bases). Trimming shortened V by 3 bases and J by 3 bases, and 9 bases separated the two germline ends. CDR3 length: 14 amino acids. The CDR3 spells CASSFTGVGNTIYF. The CDR3 coding sequence is TGTGCCAGCAGTTTTACGGGGGTTGGAAACACCATATATTTT.

The table lists this clonotype with many counts. V and J are TRBV28 and TRBJ2-2; 7 positions agree with TRBD1. Germline V gene lookup returns CDR1 MDHEN and CDR2 SYDVKM. The CDR3 length is 18 residues. Unmatched junction bases numbered 15, after V lost 6 bases and J lost 2 bases. CDR3 in amino acids: CASSPGQPTLTNTGELFF. Written as DNA, the CDR3 is TGTGCCAGCAGCCCGGGACAGCCCACCTTAACTAACACCGGGGAGCTGTTTTTT. Together with reference TRBV28 and TRBJ2-2, the CDR3 gives the full variable domain: DVKVTQSSRYLVKRTGEKVFLECVQDMDHENMFWYRQDPGLGLRLIYFSYDVKMKEKGDIPEGYSVSREKKERFSLILESASTNQTSMYLCASSPGQPTLTNTGELFFGEGSRLTVL.

This clonotype appeared a few times. The V and J genes are TRBV30 and TRBJ1-6; D call uncertain. CDR1 and CDR2 from the germline V gene are GTSNPN and SVGIG (reference sequence). The length of the CDR3 is 13 residues. V shed 0 bases and J shed 12 bases, with 12 bases lying between them. The CDR3 sequence is CAWSVPLPGPLHF. The CDR3 DNA reads TGTGCCTGGAGTGTACCCCTCCCGGGACCCCTCCACTTT.

This clonotype was detected ten times or more. This chain links TRBV18 with TRBJ2-5; D ambiguous. CDR1 and CDR2 from the germline V gene are KGHSH and LQKENI. The CDR3 contains 13 residues. V was pared by 2 bases and J by 3 bases, with 7 bases between. CDR3 nucleotides: TGTGCCAGCTCACCAGGCGGCGAAGAGACCCAGTACTTC. Its translation: CASSPGGEETQYF.

This clonotype came up many times. CDR3 amino acids: CASSLKDHSSGNTIYF. The CDR3, as DNA: TGCGCCAGCAGCTTAAAGGACCACAGCTCTGGAAACACCATATATTTT. The chain has TRBV5-1 and TRBJ1-3, with no clear D. Germline loops: CDR1 SGHRS, CDR2 YFSETQ. The length of the CDR3 is 16 residues. Trimming took off 2 bases at V and 0 bases at J, with 12 bases between the two ends.

This clonotype showed up just a few times. V gene TRBV7-6 combines with J gene TRBJ2-7; 10 bases map to TRBD2. The germline V gene encodes CDR1 SGHVS and CDR2 FNYEAQ. CDR3 length equals 14 residues. The V and J ends lost 6 bases and 2 bases, in that order; junction bases with no gene match: 4. DNA for the CDR3: TGTGCCAGCAGTACTAGCGGGGAGACCTACGAGCAGTACTTC. Translated: CASSTSGETYEQYF.

This clonotype was recorded at least ten times. This sequence joins TRBV11-3 and TRBJ2-7; 12 bases are shared with TRBD2. Germline V gene data show CDR1 as SGHNT and CDR2 as YENEEA. Losses at the gene ends were 6 bases for V and 6 bases for J; bases not matched to a gene: 6. This CDR3 has 14 residues. CDR3 nucleotide sequence: TGTGCCAGCAGTTGGACTAGCGGGGTTGGCGAGCAGTACTTC. The encoded protein is CASSWTSGVGEQYF.

The CDR3 bases are TGTGCCTGGAGTGTACGGGTTCCCATGAACACTGAAGCTTTCTTT. Encoded protein: CAWSVRVPMNTEAFF. The V and J genes are TRBV30 and TRBJ1-1; D is undetermined. Per germline, CDR1 GTSNPN and CDR2 SVGIG (reference sequence). The CDR3 consists of 15 residues. The V end lost 0 bases, the J end lost 0 bases, and 11 bases lay between the germline ends.

The chain combines TRBV19 with TRBJ1-2; D perhaps matches TRBD1 (5 bases). Germline loops: CDR1 LNHDA, CDR2 SQIVND (reference sequence). V lost 3 bases to trimming and J lost 2 bases, with 13 bases between them. This CDR3 region has 15 residues. The CDR3 DNA follows: TGTGCCAGTAGTATTGGTCTAGGGGCCAACTATGGCTACACCTTC. This translates into CASSIGLGANYGYTF. The variable domain in full, completed from reference TRBV19 and TRBJ1-2, reads DGGITQSPKYLFRKEGQNVTLSCEQNLNHDAMYWYRQDPGQGLRLIYYSQIVNDFQKGDIAEGYSVSREKKESFPLTVTSAQKNPTAFYLCASSIGLGANYGYTFGSGTRLTVV.

In this sample, this clonotype turned up many times. The chain links TRBV27 to TRBJ1-2; D gene uncertain. CDR1 and CDR2 (germline): MNHEY, SMNVEV (reference sequence). The CDR3 is made up of 16 amino acids. Trimming cost V 4 bases and J 8 bases, with 23 bases left between them. CDR3 DNA: TGTGCCAGCAGTTCTTGGAAACCGGGCCCGGGGAGGGGCTACACCTTC. Translating gives CASSSWKPGPGRGYTF.

The table lists this clonotype with many counts. This chain uses TRBV20-1 with TRBJ2-7, with a weak D call TRBD1 (6 bases). The V gene lost 0 bases and the J gene lost 1 base, with 16 bases spanning the gap. CDR3 length equals 16 residues. Germline loops: CDR1 DFQATT, CDR2 SNEGSKA (reference sequence). The CDR3 nucleotides read TGCAGTGCTAGAGACCCCGACGGGACAAGTTCCTACGAGCAGTACTTC. This encodes CSARDPDGTSSYEQYF.

This clonotype has at least ten counts. The chain uses TRBV12-5 and TRBJ1-6; D call uncertain. V was cut by 1 base and J by 7 bases, with 8 bases left in between. Germline values: CDR1 LGHNT, CDR2 FRNRAP. This CDR3 comprises 14 residues. The CDR3 spells CASGLGVGNSPLHF. CDR3 nucleotide sequence: TGTGCTAGTGGTTTGGGGGTCGGAAATTCACCCCTCCACTTT.

This clonotype was observed at least ten times. This chain joins TRBV12-3 or TRBV12-4 and TRBJ1-1; 9 nucleotides match TRBD1. The CDR3 sequence is 14 residues long. With V trimmed by 6 bases and J by 3 bases, 5 bases remained unmatched. CDR3 sequence reads: CASRGTGKDTEAFF. Written as DNA, the CDR3 is TGTGCCAGCAGGGGGACAGGGAAGGACACTGAAGCTTTCTTT.

This clonotype was seen ten or more times. The V and J genes are TRBV6-1 and TRBJ2-5; TRBD2 matches at 10 bases. V lost 5 bases to trimming and J lost 7 bases; unmatched junction nucleotides: 13. This CDR3 comprises 16 residues. Looked up from germline, CDR1 is MNHNS and CDR2 is SASEGT. CDR3 sequence (DNA): TGTGCCAGCAGTTCCAGCCCAGCGGGGGGGCCCGGGACCCAGTACTTC. Amino acid sequence: CASSSSPAGGPGTQYF.

Note on this clonotype: As the CDR3 is not closed by the conserved phenylalanine or tryptophan, this likely results from a read error. This chain uses TRBV27 with TRBJ2-7; D unclear. V lost 8 bases to trimming and J lost 3 bases, with 17 bases between them. Looked up from germline, CDR1 is MNHEY and CDR2 is SMNVEV (reference sequence). The CDR3 is 14 residues long. CDR3 sequence: CASSSVSSNYEQYL. The CDR3 DNA is TGTGCCAGCTCCTCGGTCTCCTCTAACTACGAGCAGTACCTC.

This clonotype was seen ten or more times. The chain links TRBV28 to TRBJ1-5, with D unclear. Germline V gene lookup returns CDR1 MDHEN and CDR2 SYDVKM. V lost 7 bases and J 4 bases, leaving 17 bases between the germline ends. The CDR3 contains 15 residues. In DNA form, the CDR3 reads TGTGCCAGCACCAAGGCGCTTGGAACAAATCAGCCCCAGCATTTT. Its translation: CASTKALGTNQPQHF.

Comments on this clonotype: This may stem from a read error, because a much larger clone lies one nucleotide away. The chain has TRBV20-1 and TRBJ2-3, with 9 bases lining up with TRBD2. Germline V gene lookup returns CDR1 DFQATT and CDR2 SNEGSKA (reference sequence). The CDR3 sequence is 17 residues long. The CDR3 DNA follows: TGCAGTGCTAGAGCTCTAGCGGGGCCCCTCAAGACAGGTACGCAGTATTTT. Its translation is CSARALAGPLKTGTQYF.

This clonotype was seen once. V usage is TRBV6-1 and J usage is TRBJ2-7; no definite D call. This CDR3 comprises 14 residues. V was trimmed by 2 bases and J by 4 bases, leaving 12 bases between them. Germline assignment: CDR1 MNHNS and CDR2 SASEGT. The DNA of the CDR3 is TGTGCCAGCAGTGAAAATTTGCCGGTATACGAGCAGTACTTC. This codes for CASSENLPVYEQYF.

The CDR3 DNA is TGTGCCAGCAGCTTGTGGACTACCACTGAAGCTTTCTTT. Translated: CASSLWTTTEAFF. The V gene is TRBV5-5, the J gene TRBJ1-1; no firm D call. The V gene's germline CDR1 is SGHKS and CDR2 YYEKEE (reference sequence). The V and J ends lost 1 base and 4 bases respectively, with 8 bases between them. The CDR3 sequence is 13 residues long.